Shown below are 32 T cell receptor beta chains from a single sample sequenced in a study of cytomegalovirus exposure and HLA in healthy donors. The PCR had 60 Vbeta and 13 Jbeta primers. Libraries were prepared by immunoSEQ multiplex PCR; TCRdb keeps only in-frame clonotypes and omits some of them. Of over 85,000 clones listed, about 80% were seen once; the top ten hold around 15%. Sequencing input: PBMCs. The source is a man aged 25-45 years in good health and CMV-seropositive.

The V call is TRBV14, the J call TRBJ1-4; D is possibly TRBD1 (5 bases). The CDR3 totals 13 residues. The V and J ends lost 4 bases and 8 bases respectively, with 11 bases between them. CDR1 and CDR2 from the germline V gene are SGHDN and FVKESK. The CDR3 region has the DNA TGTGCCAGCAGCCGCAGACAGAGGGAAAAACTGTTTTTT. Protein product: CASSRRQREKLFF.

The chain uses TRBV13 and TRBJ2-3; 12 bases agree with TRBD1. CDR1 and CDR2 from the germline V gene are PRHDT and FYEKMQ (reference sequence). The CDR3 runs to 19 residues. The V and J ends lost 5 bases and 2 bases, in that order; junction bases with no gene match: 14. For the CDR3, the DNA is TGTGCCAGCAGCGACCCGGGACAGGGGGCGAGGGTCTTCACAGATACGCAGTATTTT. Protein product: CASSDPGQGARVFTDTQYF.

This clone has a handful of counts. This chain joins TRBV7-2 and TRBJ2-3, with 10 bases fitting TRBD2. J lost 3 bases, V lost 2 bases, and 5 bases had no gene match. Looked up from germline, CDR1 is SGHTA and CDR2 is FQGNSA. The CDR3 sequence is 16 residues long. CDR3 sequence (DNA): TGTGCCAGCAGCTTAAGCGGGGGGGCCGGGACAGATACGCAGTATTTT. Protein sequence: CASSLSGGAGTDTQYF.

This CDR3 reads CASSLGVYEQYF. In nucleotides, the CDR3 is TGTGCCAGCAGCTTAGGAGTCTACGAGCAGTACTTC. This chain uses TRBV7-8 with TRBJ2-7; no reliable D call. This CDR3 spans 12 amino acids. V was cut by 1 base and J by 3 bases, with 4 bases left in between. In germline, CDR1 is SGHVS, CDR2 FQNEAQ. Complete variable domain (other parts from reference TRBV7-8 and TRBJ2-7): GAGVSQSPRYKVAKRGQDVALRCDPISGHVSLFWYQQALGQGPEFLTYFQNEAQLDKSGLPSDRFFAERPEGSVSTLKIQRTQQEDSAVYLCASSLGVYEQYFGPGTRLTVT.

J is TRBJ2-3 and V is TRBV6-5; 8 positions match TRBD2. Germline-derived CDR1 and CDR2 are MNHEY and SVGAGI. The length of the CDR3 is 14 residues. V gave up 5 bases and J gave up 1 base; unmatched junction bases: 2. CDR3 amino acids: CASSHSGGTDTQYF. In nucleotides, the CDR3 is TGTGCCAGCAGTCATAGCGGGGGCACAGATACGCAGTATTTT.

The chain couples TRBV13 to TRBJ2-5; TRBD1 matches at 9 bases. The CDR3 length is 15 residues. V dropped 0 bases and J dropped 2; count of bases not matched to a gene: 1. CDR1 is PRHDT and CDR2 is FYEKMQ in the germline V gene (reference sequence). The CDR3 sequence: CASSLGGQGQETQYF. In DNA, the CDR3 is TGTGCCAGCAGCTTAGGGGGACAGGGACAAGAGACCCAGTACTTC. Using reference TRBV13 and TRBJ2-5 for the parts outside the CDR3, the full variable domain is AAGVIQSPRHLIKEKRETATLKCYPIPRHDTVYWYQQGPGQDPQFLISFYEKMQSDKGSIPDRFSAQQFSDYHSELNMSSLELGDSALYFCASSLGGQGQETQYFGPGTRLLVL.

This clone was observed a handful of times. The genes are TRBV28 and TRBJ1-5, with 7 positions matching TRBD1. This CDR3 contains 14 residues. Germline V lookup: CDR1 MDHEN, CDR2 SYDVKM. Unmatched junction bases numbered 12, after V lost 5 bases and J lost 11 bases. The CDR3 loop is CASSRSDRLPTQHF. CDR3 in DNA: TGTGCCAGCAGTCGATCGGACAGGTTGCCGACCCAGCATTTT.

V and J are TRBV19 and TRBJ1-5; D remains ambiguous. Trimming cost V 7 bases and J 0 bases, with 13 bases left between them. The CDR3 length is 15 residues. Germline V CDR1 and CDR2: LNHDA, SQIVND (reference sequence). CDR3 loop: CASNARDYSNQPQHF. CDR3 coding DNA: TGTGCCAGTAACGCGAGGGATTATAGCAATCAGCCCCAGCATTTT.

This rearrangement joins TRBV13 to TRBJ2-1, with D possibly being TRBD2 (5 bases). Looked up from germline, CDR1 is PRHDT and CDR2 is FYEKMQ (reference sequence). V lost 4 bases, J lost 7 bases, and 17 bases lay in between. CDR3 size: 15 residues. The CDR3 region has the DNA TGTGCCAGCAGCTCCACTAGTAATGAGAGGAATGAGCAGTTCTTC. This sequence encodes CASSSTSNERNEQFF.

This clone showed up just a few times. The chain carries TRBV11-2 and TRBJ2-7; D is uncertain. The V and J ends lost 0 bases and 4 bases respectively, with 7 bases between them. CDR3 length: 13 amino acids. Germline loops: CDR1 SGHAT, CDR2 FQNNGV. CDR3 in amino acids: CASSLDLIYEQYF. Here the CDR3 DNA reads TGTGCCAGCAGCTTAGATCTAATATACGAGCAGTACTTC.

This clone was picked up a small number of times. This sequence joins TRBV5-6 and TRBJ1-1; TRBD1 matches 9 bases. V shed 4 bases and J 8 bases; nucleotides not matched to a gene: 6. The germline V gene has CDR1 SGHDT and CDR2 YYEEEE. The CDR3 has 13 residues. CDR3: CASSEGQGWEAFF. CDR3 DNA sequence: TGTGCCAGCAGCGAGGGACAGGGCTGGGAAGCTTTCTTT.

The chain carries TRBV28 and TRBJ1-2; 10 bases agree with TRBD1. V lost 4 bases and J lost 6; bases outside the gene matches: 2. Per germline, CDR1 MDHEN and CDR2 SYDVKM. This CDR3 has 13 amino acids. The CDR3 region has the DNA TGTGCCAGCAGTTCTGGACAGGGGGATGGCTACACCTTC. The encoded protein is CASSSGQGDGYTF.

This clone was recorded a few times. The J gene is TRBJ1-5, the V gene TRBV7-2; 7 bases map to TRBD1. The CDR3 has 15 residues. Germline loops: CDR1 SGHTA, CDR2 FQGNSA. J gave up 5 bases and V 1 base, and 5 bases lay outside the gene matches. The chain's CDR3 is CASSLGGQSYQPQHF. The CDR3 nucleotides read TGTGCCAGCAGCTTAGGGGGACAGTCTTATCAGCCCCAGCATTTT.

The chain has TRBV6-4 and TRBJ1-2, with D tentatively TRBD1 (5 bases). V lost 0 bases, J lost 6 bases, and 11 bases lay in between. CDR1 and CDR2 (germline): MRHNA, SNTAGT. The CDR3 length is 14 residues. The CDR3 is CASSDSSGSHGYTF. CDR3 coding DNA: TGTGCCAGCAGTGACTCATCAGGGTCCCATGGCTACACCTTC.

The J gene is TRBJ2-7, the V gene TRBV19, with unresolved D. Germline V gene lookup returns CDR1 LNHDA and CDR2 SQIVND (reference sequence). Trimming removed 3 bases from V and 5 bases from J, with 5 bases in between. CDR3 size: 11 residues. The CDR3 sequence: CASSIRNEQYF. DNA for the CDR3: TGTGCCAGTAGTATTAGAAACGAGCAGTACTTC.

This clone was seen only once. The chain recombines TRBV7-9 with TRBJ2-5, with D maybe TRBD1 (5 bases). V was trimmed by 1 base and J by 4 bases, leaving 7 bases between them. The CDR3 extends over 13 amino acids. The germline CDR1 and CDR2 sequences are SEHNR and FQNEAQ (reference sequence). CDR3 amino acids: CASSLGGGETQYF. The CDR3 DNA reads TGTGCCAGCAGCTTAGGGGGCGGAGAGACCCAGTACTTC.

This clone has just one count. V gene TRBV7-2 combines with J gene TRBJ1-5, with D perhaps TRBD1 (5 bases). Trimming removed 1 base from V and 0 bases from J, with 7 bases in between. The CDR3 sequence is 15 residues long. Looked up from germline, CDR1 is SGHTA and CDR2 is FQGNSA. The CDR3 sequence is CASSLEGYSNQPQHF. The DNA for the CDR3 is TGTGCCAGCAGCTTAGAGGGGTATAGCAATCAGCCCCAGCATTTT.

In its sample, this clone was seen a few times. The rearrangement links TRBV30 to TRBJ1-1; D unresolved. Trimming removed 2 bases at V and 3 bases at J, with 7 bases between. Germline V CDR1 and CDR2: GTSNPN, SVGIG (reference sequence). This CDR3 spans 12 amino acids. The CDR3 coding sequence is TGTGCCTGGAGTCCCTTCCACACTGAAGCTTTCTTT. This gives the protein CAWSPFHTEAFF.

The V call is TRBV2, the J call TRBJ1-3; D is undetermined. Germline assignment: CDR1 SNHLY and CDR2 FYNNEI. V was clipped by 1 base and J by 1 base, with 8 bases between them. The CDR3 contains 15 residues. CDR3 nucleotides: TGTGCCAGCAGTGAAGAGGGAGGGTCTGGAAACACCATATATTTT. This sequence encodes CASSEEGGSGNTIYF. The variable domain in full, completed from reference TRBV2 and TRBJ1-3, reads EPEVTQTPSHQVTQMGQEVILRCVPISNHLYFYWYRQILGQKVEFLVSFYNNEISEKSEIFDDQFSVERPDGSNFTLKIRSTKLEDSAMYFCASSEEGGSGNTIYFGEGSWLTVV.

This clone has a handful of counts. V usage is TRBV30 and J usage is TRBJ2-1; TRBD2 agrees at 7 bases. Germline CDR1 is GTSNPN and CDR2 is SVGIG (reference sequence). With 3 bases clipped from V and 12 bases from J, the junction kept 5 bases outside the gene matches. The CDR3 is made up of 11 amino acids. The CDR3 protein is CAWRLGGGQFF. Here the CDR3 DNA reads TGTGCCTGGAGGTTGGGCGGGGGGCAGTTCTTC.

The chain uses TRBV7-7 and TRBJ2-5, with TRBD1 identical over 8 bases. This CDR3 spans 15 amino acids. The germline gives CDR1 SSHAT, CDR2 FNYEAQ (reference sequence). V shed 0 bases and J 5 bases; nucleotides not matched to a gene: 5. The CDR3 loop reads CASSLAGQGEETQYF. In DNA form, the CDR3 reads TGTGCCAGCAGCTTAGCAGGACAGGGAGAGGAGACCCAGTACTTC.

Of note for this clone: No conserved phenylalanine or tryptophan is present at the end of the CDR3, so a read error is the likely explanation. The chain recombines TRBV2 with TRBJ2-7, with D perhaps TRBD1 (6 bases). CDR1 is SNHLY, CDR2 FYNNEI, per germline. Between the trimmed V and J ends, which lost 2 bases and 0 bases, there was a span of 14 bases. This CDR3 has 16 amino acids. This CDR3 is CASSERDGGPSYEQYL. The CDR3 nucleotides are TGTGCCAGCAGTGAACGGGATGGGGGCCCCTCCTACGAGCAGTACCTC.

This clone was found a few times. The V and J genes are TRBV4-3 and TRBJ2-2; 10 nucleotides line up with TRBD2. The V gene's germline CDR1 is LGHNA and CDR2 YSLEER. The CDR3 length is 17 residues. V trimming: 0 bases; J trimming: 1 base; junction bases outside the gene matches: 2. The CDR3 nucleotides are TGCGCCAGCAGCCAAGATAGCGGGGGGTGGAACACCGGGGAGCTGTTTTTT. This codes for CASSQDSGGWNTGELFF.

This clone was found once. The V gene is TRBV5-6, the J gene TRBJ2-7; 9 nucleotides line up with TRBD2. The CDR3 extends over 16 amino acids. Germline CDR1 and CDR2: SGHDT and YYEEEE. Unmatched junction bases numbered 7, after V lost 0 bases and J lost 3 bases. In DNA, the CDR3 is TGTGCCAGCAGCTTGGTTTACCTAGCGGGGAACTACGAGCAGTACTTC. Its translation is CASSLVYLAGNYEQYF. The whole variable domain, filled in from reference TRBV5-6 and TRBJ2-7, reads DAGVTQSPTHLIKTRGQQVTLRCSPKSGHDTVSWYQQALGQGPQFIFQYYEEEERQRGNFPDRFSGHQFPNYSSELNVNALLLGDSALYLCASSLVYLAGNYEQYFGPGTRLTVT.

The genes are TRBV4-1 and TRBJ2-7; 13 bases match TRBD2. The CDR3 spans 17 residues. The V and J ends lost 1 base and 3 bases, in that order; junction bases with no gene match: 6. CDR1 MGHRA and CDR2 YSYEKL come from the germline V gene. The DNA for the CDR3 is TGCGCCAGCAGCCAAGTGTGGACTAGCGGGGGCGACTACGAGCAGTACTTC. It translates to CASSQVWTSGGDYEQYF.

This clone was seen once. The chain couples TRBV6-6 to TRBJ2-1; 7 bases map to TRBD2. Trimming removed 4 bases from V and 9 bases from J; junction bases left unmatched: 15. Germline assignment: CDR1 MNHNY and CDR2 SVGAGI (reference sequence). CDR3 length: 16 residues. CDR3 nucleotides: TGTGCCAGCAGTTCCCTCCCGGACGGCGCGGGGGTTGAGCAGTTCTTC. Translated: CASSSLPDGAGVEQFF.

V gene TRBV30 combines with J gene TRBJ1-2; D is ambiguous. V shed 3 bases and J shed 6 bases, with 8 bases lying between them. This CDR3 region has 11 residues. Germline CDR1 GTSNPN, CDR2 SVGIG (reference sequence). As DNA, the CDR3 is TGTGCCTGGAGCCAGTACGATGGCTACACCTTC. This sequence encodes CAWSQYDGYTF.

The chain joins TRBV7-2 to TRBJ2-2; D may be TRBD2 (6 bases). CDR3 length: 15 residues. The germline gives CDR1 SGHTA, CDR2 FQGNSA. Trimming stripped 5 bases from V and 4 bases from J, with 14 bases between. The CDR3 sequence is CASSLGGGSTGELFF. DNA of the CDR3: TGTGCCAGCAGCCTAGGTGGGGGGTCCACCGGGGAGCTGTTTTTT.

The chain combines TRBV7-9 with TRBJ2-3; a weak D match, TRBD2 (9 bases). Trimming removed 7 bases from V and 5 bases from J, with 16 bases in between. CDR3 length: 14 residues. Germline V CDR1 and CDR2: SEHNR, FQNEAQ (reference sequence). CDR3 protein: CASTSSGTGDTQYF. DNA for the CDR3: TGTGCCAGCACCTCTAGCGGGACAGGAGATACGCAGTATTTT.

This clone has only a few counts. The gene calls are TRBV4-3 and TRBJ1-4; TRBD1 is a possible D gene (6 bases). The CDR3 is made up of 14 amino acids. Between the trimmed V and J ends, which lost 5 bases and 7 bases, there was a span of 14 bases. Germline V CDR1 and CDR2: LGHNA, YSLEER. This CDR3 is CASSGTPRAEKLFF. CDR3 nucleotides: TGCGCCAGCAGCGGGACACCCCGGGCTGAAAAACTGTTTTTT.

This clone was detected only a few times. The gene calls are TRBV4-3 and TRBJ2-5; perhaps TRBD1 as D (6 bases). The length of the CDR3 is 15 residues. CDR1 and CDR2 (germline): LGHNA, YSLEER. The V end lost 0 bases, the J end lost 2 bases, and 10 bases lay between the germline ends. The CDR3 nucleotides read TGCGCCAGCAGCCAAGAACGGGACAAGCAAGAGACCCAGTACTTC. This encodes CASSQERDKQETQYF.

CDR3 DNA: TGTGCCAGCAGCTTGGAAGGGGGGGACTACGAGCAGTACTTC. The encoded protein is CASSLEGGDYEQYF. This rearrangement joins TRBV5-4 to TRBJ2-7; tentatively, D is TRBD2 (7 bases). Trimming cost V 0 bases and J 3 bases, with 10 bases left between them. The germline V gene has CDR1 SGHNT and CDR2 YYREEE (reference sequence). The CDR3 has 14 amino acids.